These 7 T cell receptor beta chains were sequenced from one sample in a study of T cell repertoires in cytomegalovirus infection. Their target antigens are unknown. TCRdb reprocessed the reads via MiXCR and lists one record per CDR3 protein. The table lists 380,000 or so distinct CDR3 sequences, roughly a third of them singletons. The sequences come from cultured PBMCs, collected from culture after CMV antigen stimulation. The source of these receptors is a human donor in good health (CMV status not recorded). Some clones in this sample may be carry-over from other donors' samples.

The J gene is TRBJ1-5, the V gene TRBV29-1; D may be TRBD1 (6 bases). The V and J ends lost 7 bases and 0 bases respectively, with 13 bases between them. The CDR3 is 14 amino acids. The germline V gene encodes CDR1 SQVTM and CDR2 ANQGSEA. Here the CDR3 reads CSGLGGGSNQPQHF. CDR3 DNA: TGCAGCGGATTAGGGGGGGGTAGCAATCAGCCCCAGCATTTT.

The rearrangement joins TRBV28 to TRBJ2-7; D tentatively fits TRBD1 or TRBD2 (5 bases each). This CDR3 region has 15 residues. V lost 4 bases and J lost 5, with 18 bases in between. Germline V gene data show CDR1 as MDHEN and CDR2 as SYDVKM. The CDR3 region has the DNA TGTGCCAGCAGTTCAGCCGGGACCGCCCTTGACGAGCAGTACTTC. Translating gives CASSSAGTALDEQYF.

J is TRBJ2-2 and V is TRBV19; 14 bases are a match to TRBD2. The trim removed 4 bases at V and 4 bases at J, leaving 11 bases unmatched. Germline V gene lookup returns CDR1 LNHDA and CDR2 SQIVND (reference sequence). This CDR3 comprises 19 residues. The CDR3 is CASSSPRTSGRSSTGELFF. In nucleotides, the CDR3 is TGTGCCAGTAGTAGCCCGAGGACTAGCGGGAGGTCCAGCACCGGGGAGCTGTTTTTT.

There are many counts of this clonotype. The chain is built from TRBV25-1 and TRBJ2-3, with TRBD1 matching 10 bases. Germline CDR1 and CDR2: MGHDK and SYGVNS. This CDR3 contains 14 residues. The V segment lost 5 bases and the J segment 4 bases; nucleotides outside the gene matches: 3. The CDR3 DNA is TGTGCCAGCAGTACGACAGGGGGCTCAGATACGCAGTATTTT. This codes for CASSTTGGSDTQYF. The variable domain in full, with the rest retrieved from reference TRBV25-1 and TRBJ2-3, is EADIYQTPRYLVIGTGKKITLECSQTMGHDKMYWYQQDPGMELHLIHYSYGVNSTEKGDLSSESTVSRIRTEHFPLTLESARPSHTSQYLCASSTTGGSDTQYFGPGTRLTVL.

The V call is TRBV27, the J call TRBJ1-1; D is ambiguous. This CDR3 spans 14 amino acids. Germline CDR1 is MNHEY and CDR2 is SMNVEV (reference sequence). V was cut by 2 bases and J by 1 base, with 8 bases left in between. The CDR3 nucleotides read TGTGCCAGCAGTTTAGGGGTTCGGAACACTGAAGCTTTCTTT. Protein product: CASSLGVRNTEAFF.

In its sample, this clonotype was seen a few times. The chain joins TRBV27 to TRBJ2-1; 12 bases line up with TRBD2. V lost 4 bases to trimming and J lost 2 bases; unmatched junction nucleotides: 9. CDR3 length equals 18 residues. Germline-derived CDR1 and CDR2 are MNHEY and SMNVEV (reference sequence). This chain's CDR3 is CASSSRLAGGPTYNEQFF. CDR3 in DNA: TGTGCCAGCAGTTCCCGTCTAGCGGGAGGGCCGACCTACAATGAGCAGTTCTTC.

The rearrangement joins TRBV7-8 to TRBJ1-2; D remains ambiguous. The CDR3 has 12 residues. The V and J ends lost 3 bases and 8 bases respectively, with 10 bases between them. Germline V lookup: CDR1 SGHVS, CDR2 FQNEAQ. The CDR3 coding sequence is TGTGCCAGCAGCTTTGAAGGGTGGGGCTACACCTTC. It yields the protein CASSFEGWGYTF.